The text below deals with one T cell receptor beta chain. The method was immunoSEQ multiplex PCR; TCRdb's version includes in-frame clones alone and lacks a portion of them. The sample includes 120,000 or so clones, 70% to 90% of them seen just once. The data stem from a study of control samples from healthy donors and cancer patients. The source is a middle-aged man in good health. Sequenced sample: blood.

The CDR3, as DNA: TGTGCCAGCAGCTTGGGGGAGGCGTTCTACGAGCAGTACTTC. It translates to CASSLGEAFYEQYF. The genes are TRBV5-8 and TRBJ2-7; D is perhaps TRBD2 (6 bases). Germline values: CDR1 SGHTS, CDR2 YDEGEE. The CDR3 runs to 14 residues. The V end was cut by 0 bases, the J end by 3 bases, with 10 bases between.